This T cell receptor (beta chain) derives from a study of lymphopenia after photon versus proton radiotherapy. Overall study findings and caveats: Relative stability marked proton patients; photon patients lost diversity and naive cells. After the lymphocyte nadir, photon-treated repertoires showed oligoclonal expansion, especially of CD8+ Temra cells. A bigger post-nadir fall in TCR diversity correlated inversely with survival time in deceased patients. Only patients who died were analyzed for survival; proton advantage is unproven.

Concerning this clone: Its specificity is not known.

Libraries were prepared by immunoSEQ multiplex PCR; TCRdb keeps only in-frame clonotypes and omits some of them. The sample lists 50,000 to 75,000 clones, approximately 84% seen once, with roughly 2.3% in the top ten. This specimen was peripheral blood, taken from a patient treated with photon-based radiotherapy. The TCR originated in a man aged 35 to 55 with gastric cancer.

The CDR3 nucleotides are TGCGCCAGCCCACAGAGAAAACCCCAGATGAACACTGAAGCTTTCTTT. Translation: CASPQRKPQMNTEAFF. The chain recombines TRBV10-1 with TRBJ1-1, with D hard to call. V was clipped by 8 bases and J by 0 bases, with 19 bases between them. This CDR3 has 16 amino acids. Germline V gives CDR1 WNHNN, CDR2 SYGVQD (reference sequence).